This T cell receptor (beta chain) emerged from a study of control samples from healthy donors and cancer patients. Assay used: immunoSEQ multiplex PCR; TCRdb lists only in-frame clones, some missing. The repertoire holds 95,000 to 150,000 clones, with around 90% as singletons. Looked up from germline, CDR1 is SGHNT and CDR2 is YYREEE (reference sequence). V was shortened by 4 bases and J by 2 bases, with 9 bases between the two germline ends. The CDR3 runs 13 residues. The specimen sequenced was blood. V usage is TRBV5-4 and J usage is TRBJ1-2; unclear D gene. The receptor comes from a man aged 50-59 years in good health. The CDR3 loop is CASSDGVNYGYTF. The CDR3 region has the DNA TGTGCCAGCAGCGACGGGGTAAACTATGGCTACACCTTC.